Sequencing of this T cell receptor (beta chain) was carried out in a study of CD8 T cells in Susac syndrome. Study-wide background: Roughly eight of the sequenced Susac syndrome patients were in remission, and more than 5 had active disease. When their blood was taken, the Susac syndrome patients had either not yet had any therapy, were taking corticosteroids, or were taking intravenous immunoglobulin alone.

V gave up 3 bases and J gave up 8 bases, with 4 bases separating them. This CDR3 comprises 11 residues. Germline V gene lookup returns CDR1 KGHDR and CDR2 SFDVKD. TEMRA cells were FACS-enriched and CD8+ and CD4+ T cells negatively isolated. Random hexamers were used to reverse transcribe an amount of roughly 0.45 to 1 ug RNA. Amplification of TCR beta CDR3 spanned 54 Vbeta and 13 Jbeta via immunoSEQ multiplex PCR. TCRdb independently ran MiXCR on the immunoSEQ multiplex PCR reads; one entry per CDR3 protein. This sample carries under 200,000 distinct CDR3 sequences, around 94% of them seen once, and the ten largest clones take around 0.11%.

The sample was CD4+ T cells from PBMCs. The TCR comes from a human donor with Susac syndrome. The rearrangement links TRBV24-1 to TRBJ2-1; no firm D call. CDR3 nucleotide sequence: TGTGCCACCAGTGATCGATATGAGCAGTTCTTC. This gives the protein CATSDRYEQFF.